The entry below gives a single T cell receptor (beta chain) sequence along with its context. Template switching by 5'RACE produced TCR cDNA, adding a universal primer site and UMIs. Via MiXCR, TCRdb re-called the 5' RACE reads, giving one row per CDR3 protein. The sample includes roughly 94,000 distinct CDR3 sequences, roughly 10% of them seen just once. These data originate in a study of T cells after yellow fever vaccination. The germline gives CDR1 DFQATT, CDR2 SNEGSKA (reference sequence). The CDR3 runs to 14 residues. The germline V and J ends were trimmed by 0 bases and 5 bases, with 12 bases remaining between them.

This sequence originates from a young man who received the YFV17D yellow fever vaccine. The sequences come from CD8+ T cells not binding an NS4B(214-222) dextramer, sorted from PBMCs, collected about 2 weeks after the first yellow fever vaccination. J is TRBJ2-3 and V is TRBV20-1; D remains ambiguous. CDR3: CSARDRSGEDTQYF. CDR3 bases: TGCAGTGCTAGAGATCGGTCCGGTGAAGATACGCAGTATTTT.